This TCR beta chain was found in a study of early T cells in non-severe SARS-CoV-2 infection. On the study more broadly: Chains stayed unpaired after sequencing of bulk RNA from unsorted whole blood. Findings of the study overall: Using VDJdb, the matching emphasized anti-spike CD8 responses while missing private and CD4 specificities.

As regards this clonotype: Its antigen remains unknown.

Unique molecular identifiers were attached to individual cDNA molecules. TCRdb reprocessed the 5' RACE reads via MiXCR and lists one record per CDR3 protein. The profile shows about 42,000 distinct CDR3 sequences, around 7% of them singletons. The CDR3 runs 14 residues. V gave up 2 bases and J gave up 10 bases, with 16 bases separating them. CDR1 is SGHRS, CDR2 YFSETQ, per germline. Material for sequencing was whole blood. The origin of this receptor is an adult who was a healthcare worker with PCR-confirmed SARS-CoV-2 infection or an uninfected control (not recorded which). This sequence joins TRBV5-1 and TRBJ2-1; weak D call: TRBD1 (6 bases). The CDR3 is CASSFKAGAGEQFF. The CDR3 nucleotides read TGCGCCAGCAGCTTCAAGGCAGGGGCCGGGGAGCAGTTCTTC. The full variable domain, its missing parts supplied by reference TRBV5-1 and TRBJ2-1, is KAGVTQTPRYLIKTRGQQVTLSCSPISGHRSVSWYQQTPGQGLQFLFEYFSETQRNKGNFPGRFSGRQFSNSRSEMNVSTLELGDSALYLCASSFKAGAGEQFFGPGTRLTVL.